This paragraph covers one T cell receptor beta chain sequence. Being one base from a much bigger clone, this may be a read error. These data belong to a study of tumor-infiltrating lymphocytes in primary liver carcinoma. Unsorted bulk tissue of about 18-34 mg yielded co-extracted RNA and DNA. The input was approximately 0.45 ug total RNA; TCR beta cDNA was made from it with a constant-region primer. The TCR beta library was amplified through three nested multiplex PCR rounds in a modified ARM-PCR procedure. Amplification in the first two PCR rounds was performed using TRBV1-TRBV30 forward primers and a C-beta reverse primer for 10 cycles each. One entry per CDR3 protein results from TCRdb running MiXCR on the multiplex PCR reads. Of about 120,000 distinct CDR3 sequences detected, approximately 71% appear once; the ten largest clones hold 8.1%. The CDR3 length is 13 residues. Germline lookup yields CDR1 SQVTM and CDR2 ANQGSEA. V was cut by 6 bases and J by 4 bases, with 15 bases left in between.

Sequencing was carried out using tumor-adjacent normal liver tissue. The clonotype comes from a woman aged 55-69 years with primary liver carcinoma and hepatitis B virus infection. The chain uses TRBV29-1 and TRBJ1-1; D may be TRBD1 (5 bases). The CDR3 coding sequence is TGCAGCGTCAGGGACGGGGGGGGCACTGAAGCTTTCTTT. This translates into CSVRDGGGTEAFF.